This T cell receptor (beta chain) was sequenced in a study of metastatic and nonmetastatic thyroid tumors. In the study overall: Across blood and tumor or nodule tissue, repertoires from malignant and benign thyroid patients were compared with one another.

TCRdb re-called the PCR reads with MiXCR. The sample lists around 30,000 clones; 3.5% to 5% were seen once. Study results and caveats: According to reports, the diversity of TCR beta was significantly higher in malignant thyroid tumors than in benign nodules, and this held in both blood and tumor samples.

This clone was recorded at least ten times. No antigen is known for it. A single base separates this from a much larger clone, so it may be a read error. All patients reached thyroid surgery having received no treatment beforehand. V lost 4 bases, J lost 4 bases, and 14 bases lay in between. The CDR3 consists of 14 residues. Germline CDR1 DFQATT, CDR2 SNEGSKA (reference sequence). The gene calls are TRBV20-1 and TRBJ1-5, with D possibly being TRBD1 (5 bases). Sequencing input: blood. The TCR sequence derives from a female donor with papillary thyroid cancer or a benign thyroid nodule (not recorded which). Some clones in this sample may be carry-over from other donors' samples. CDR3 protein: CSATRDGQNQPQHF. The CDR3 DNA reads TGCAGTGCTACCCGGGACGGACAAAATCAGCCCCAGCATTTT.